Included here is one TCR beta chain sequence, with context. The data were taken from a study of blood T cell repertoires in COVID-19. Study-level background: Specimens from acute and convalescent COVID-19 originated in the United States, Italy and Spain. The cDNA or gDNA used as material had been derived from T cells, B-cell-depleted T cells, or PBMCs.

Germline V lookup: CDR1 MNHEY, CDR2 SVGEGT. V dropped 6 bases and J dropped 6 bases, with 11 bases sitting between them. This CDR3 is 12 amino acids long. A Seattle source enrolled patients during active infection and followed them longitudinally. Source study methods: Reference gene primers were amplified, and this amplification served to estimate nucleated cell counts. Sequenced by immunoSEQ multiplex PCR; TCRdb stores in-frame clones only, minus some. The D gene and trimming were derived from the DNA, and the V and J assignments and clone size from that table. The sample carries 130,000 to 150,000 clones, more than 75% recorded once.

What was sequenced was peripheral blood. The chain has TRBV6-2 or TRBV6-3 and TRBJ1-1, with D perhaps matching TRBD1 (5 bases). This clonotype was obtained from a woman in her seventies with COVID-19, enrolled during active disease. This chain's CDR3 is CASSRTGAEAFF. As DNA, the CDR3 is TGTGCCAGCAGCCGAACAGGCGCTGAAGCTTTCTTT.